These 7 T cell receptor beta chains were all obtained from the same sample, sequenced in a study of blood T cell repertoires in COVID-19. Generated by immunoSEQ multiplex PCR, the TCRdb table keeps only in-frame clones and is missing some. The sample has about 160,000 clones; roughly 90% are singletons. The sample consisted of peripheral blood. The receptors stem from a man aged 55 to 70 with acute or convalescent COVID-19.

V gene TRBV30 combines with J gene TRBJ2-3; TRBD2 matches at 8 bases. The CDR3 runs 13 residues. Germline lookup yields CDR1 GTSNPN and CDR2 SVGIG (reference sequence). V shed 5 bases and J 4 bases; nucleotides not matched to a gene: 5. CDR3 protein: CAWWGLGADTQYF. CDR3 DNA sequence: TGTGCCTGGTGGGGACTAGGTGCAGATACGCAGTATTTT.

In regard to this clone: At one end, the junction sequence differs from germline, possibly due to a read error. This chain joins TRBV30 and TRBJ2-3, with D possibly TRBD2 on 6 matching bases. The CDR3 covers 13 residues. Looked up from germline, CDR1 is GTSNPN and CDR2 is SVGIG (reference sequence). CDR3 residues: CAGRKIGGYTQYF. CDR3 nucleotide sequence: TGTGCCGGGAGAAAGATTGGGGGGTATACGCAGTATTTT.

The rearrangement uses TRBV18 and TRBJ2-1; D unresolved. The CDR3 runs to 12 residues. Germline V gives CDR1 KGHSH, CDR2 LQKENI. The germline V and J ends were trimmed by 3 bases and 14 bases, with 14 bases remaining between them. The CDR3 sequence is CASSPQEYPEFF. Here the CDR3 DNA reads TGTGCCAGCTCACCCCAGGAATACCCGGAGTTCTTC.

The rearrangement uses TRBV7-2 and TRBJ1-1, with D tentatively TRBD1 (5 bases). With 5 bases removed from V and 8 bases from J, the gap between germline ends came to 21 bases. CDR1 and CDR2 (germline): SGHTA, FQGNSA. The CDR3 has 15 residues. The CDR3 DNA follows: TGTGCCAGCAGCCAAGGGGCAGGTTCCACTCTCGAAGCTTTCTTT. It encodes CASSQGAGSTLEAFF.

The chain recombines TRBV7-8 with TRBJ2-7; a possible D gene is TRBD1 (5 bases). V was shortened by 5 bases and J by 0 bases, with 11 bases between the two germline ends. Germline values: CDR1 SGHVS, CDR2 FQNEAQ. The CDR3 length is 14 residues. CDR3 sequence reads: CASSPRQTSYEQYF. The CDR3 DNA follows: TGTGCCAGCAGCCCACGACAGACCTCCTACGAGCAGTACTTC.

The V call is TRBV15, the J call TRBJ1-5, with D perhaps matching TRBD1 (5 bases). In germline, CDR1 is LNHNV, CDR2 YYDKDF (reference sequence). V lost 1 base and J 5 bases, leaving 15 bases between the germline ends. The CDR3 spans 16 residues. The CDR3 here is CATSRVRGEGDQPQHF. DNA of the CDR3: TGTGCCACCAGCAGAGTACGGGGGGAAGGTGATCAGCCCCAGCATTTT.

This chain links TRBV14 with TRBJ1-1; D perhaps matches TRBD1 (5 bases). The CDR3 runs to 17 residues. The V gene's germline CDR1 is SGHDN and CDR2 FVKESK. V was clipped by 2 bases and J by 1 base, with 17 bases between them. The CDR3 loop reads CASSQLPWGYGNTEAFF. The CDR3 DNA follows: TGTGCCAGCAGCCAATTACCTTGGGGCTACGGGAACACTGAAGCTTTCTTT. The complete variable domain, with remaining parts taken from reference TRBV14 and TRBJ1-1, reads EAGVTQFPSHSVIEKGQTVTLRCDPISGHDNLYWYRRVMGKEIKFLLHFVKESKQDESGMPNNRFLAERTGGTYSTLKVQPAELEDSGVYFCASSQLPWGYGNTEAFFGQGTRLTVV.